Presented here are 28 T cell receptor beta chains from one specimen sequenced in a study of blood T cell repertoires in COVID-19. The table came from immunoSEQ multiplex PCR; TCRdb's copy has only in-frame clones and leaves some out. The data contain over 65,000 clones, around 90% of them singletons. Sequencing was carried out using peripheral blood. These receptors were obtained from a human donor in a cohort sampled during active COVID-19.

The chain links TRBV19 to TRBJ1-1, with 7 nucleotides matching TRBD1. The germline CDR1 and CDR2 sequences are LNHDA and SQIVND (reference sequence). Losses at the gene ends were 8 bases for V and 2 bases for J; bases not matched to a gene: 8. The CDR3 loop spans 14 amino acids. The CDR3: CASAPGQTNTEAFF. The CDR3 DNA reads as TGTGCCAGTGCGCCGGGACAGACAAACACTGAAGCTTTCTTT.

This clone was seen a few times. The chain employs TRBV4-2 and TRBJ2-2; 7 bases align to TRBD1. The CDR3 sequence is 16 residues long. J lost 6 bases, V lost 4 bases, and 11 bases had no gene match. The germline CDR1 and CDR2 sequences are LGHNA and YNFKEQ. The CDR3 loop is CASSLWTGLVPGELFF. CDR3 bases: TGTGCCAGCAGCCTCTGGACAGGCTTGGTTCCCGGGGAGCTGTTTTTT.

This chain links TRBV28 with TRBJ2-5, with TRBD2 matching 7 bases. CDR1 is MDHEN and CDR2 is SYDVKM in the germline V gene. The CDR3 has 14 amino acids. Germline trimming cut 2 bases from V and 5 bases from J; bases unmatched to any gene: 5. Here the CDR3 reads CASSLIVGGETQYF. CDR3 nucleotides: TGTGCCAGCAGTTTAATAGTGGGGGGGGAGACCCAGTACTTC.

The rearrangement uses TRBV2 and TRBJ2-1; 12 positions agree with TRBD2. The CDR3 runs 13 residues. Germline trimming cut 8 bases from V and 8 bases from J; bases unmatched to any gene: 4. Germline V gene lookup returns CDR1 SNHLY and CDR2 FYNNEI. CDR3 in DNA: TGTGCCAGCTCTAGCGGGGGGGTCTATGAGCAGTTCTTC. This encodes CASSSGGVYEQFF.

V gene TRBV12-5 combines with J gene TRBJ2-3; 7 bases line up with TRBD2. Germline V gene lookup returns CDR1 LGHNT and CDR2 FRNRAP. The CDR3 is 12 amino acids. Trimming took 6 bases from V and 6 from J; bases not matched to a gene: 3. The CDR3 loop reads CASGSGGDTQYF. The DNA of the CDR3 is TGTGCTAGTGGCTCCGGGGGGGATACGCAGTATTTT.

This chain joins TRBV29-1 and TRBJ2-7; 8 nucleotides line up with TRBD1. CDR1 is SQVTM, CDR2 ANQGSEA, per germline. J was trimmed by 7 bases and V by 4 bases; bases with no gene match: 15. The CDR3 is 15 amino acids. The CDR3 DNA reads TGCAGCGTTGCACCAGGACAGGGCGTGGGAGAAGAGCAGTACTTC. Its protein product is CSVAPGQGVGEEQYF.

The chain joins TRBV18 to TRBJ1-1; 8 bases align to TRBD1. The germline CDR1 and CDR2 sequences are KGHSH and LQKENI. The ends lost 2 bases at V and 4 bases at J; junction bases unmatched: 12. The CDR3 sequence is 17 residues long. The CDR3 DNA follows: TGTGCCAGCTCACCAAGGCAGGGGGCGGGTTCGGGCACTGAAGCTTTCTTT. Translated: CASSPRQGAGSGTEAFF.

V gene TRBV27 combines with J gene TRBJ1-2; maybe TRBD1 (6 bases). V was clipped by 5 bases and J by 6 bases, with 28 bases between them. The CDR3 runs 18 residues. The germline V gene encodes CDR1 MNHEY and CDR2 SMNVEV (reference sequence). In DNA, the CDR3 is TGTGCCAGCAGTCCCTTTCGAAAAATAGGACAGTCCTTAGATGGCTACACCTTC. This codes for CASSPFRKIGQSLDGYTF.

The chain combines TRBV4-3 with TRBJ2-7; possible D gene TRBD1, 6 bases. Germline-derived CDR1 and CDR2 are LGHNA and YSLEER. V shed 3 bases and J shed 2 bases, with 11 bases lying between them. The CDR3 has 14 residues. The CDR3 DNA reads as TGCGCCAGCAGCCAGGGCACAGGGACCTACGAGCAGTACTTC. It codes for CASSQGTGTYEQYF.

V usage is TRBV27 and J usage is TRBJ2-7; 9 nucleotides align to TRBD1. Germline V gene sequence: CDR1 MNHEY, CDR2 SMNVEV (reference sequence). Trimming at V came to 6 bases and at J to 9 bases, leaving 9 bases not matched to a gene. CDR3 length: 13 amino acids. The CDR3 DNA reads as TGTGCCAGCAGCCAAGGACAGGGGAGGGTGCAGTACTTC. Translated, it gives CASSQGQGRVQYF.

This clone has only one observation. V and J are TRBV15 and TRBJ1-1; D gene unclear. Trimming shortened V by 3 bases and J by 0 bases, and 8 bases separated the two germline ends. Germline CDR1 LNHNV, CDR2 YYDKDF (reference sequence). This CDR3 is built from 14 residues. CDR3 sequence reads: CATSRVELNTEAFF. The CDR3, as DNA: TGTGCCACCAGCAGGGTTGAGCTGAACACTGAAGCTTTCTTT.

The chain combines TRBV7-6 with TRBJ1-6, with 9 positions matching TRBD1. V shed 1 base, J shed 3 bases, and the junction held 1 base outside the gene matches. Germline CDR1 and CDR2: SGHVS and FNYEAQ. The CDR3 covers 16 residues. CDR3 bases: TGTGCCAGCAGCTTAGAGACAGGGGGCTATAATTCACCCCTCCACTTT. Translating gives CASSLETGGYNSPLHF.

The J gene is TRBJ1-4, the V gene TRBV30, with D unclear. Trimming stripped 1 base from V and 10 bases from J, with 22 bases between. CDR3 size: 16 residues. CDR1 and CDR2 from the germline V gene are GTSNPN and SVGIG (reference sequence). The CDR3 spells CAWSGRGGEGEGKLFF. DNA for the CDR3: TGTGCCTGGAGTGGTCGGGGAGGAGAGGGAGAGGGAAAACTGTTTTTT.

The chain has TRBV27 and TRBJ2-7, with 7 bases that match TRBD1. The CDR3 has 14 residues. Germline CDR1 is MNHEY and CDR2 is SMNVEV (reference sequence). J lost 2 bases, V lost 5 bases, and 6 bases had no gene match. Here the CDR3 DNA reads TGTGCCAGCAGTCACGGGGACAGAACCTACGAGCAGTACTTC. Its protein product is CASSHGDRTYEQYF.

This CDR3 reads CASSLTGQGDNEQFF. The CDR3 DNA follows: TGCGCCAGCAGCCTAACCGGACAGGGAGACAATGAGCAGTTCTTC. The rearrangement uses TRBV5-1 and TRBJ2-1; 8 bases match TRBD1. V gave up 4 bases and J gave up 5 bases; unmatched junction bases: 8. The CDR3 is 15 amino acids. Germline V gives CDR1 SGHRS, CDR2 YFSETQ.

The J gene is TRBJ2-7, the V gene TRBV28, with TRBD1 identical over 9 bases. This CDR3 has 15 residues. V dropped 4 bases and J dropped 4; count of bases not matched to a gene: 8. Per the germline V gene, CDR1 is MDHEN and CDR2 is SYDVKM. As DNA, the CDR3 is TGTGCCAGCAGTTCTGCCGGGACAGGGTATTACGAGCAGTACTTC. Protein sequence: CASSSAGTGYYEQYF.

The V and J genes are TRBV5-8 and TRBJ1-5; TRBD1 matches at 11 bases. Germline V lookup: CDR1 SGHTS, CDR2 YDEGEE. With 5 bases clipped from V and 4 bases from J, the junction kept 8 bases outside the gene matches. The CDR3 runs 16 residues. The CDR3 DNA follows: TGTGCCAGCAGATCGGACAGGGGGCCTTTTAATCAGCCCCAGCATTTT. Residues: CASRSDRGPFNQPQHF.

The chain carries TRBV6-5 and TRBJ1-6; D might be TRBD1 (6 bases). Per germline, CDR1 MNHEY and CDR2 SVGAGI. V was cut by 10 bases and J by 9 bases, with 10 bases left in between. This CDR3 spans 11 amino acids. The CDR3 DNA reads as TGTGCCACAGGGGTAGGTTCACCCCTCCACTTT. As protein: CATGVGSPLHF.

The chain combines TRBV9 with TRBJ2-5; D possibly corresponds to TRBD2 (6 bases). The germline V and J ends were trimmed by 3 bases and 4 bases, with 10 bases remaining between them. The germline V gene has CDR1 SGDLS and CDR2 YYNGEE. The CDR3 has 13 residues. This CDR3 reads CASSASEGETQYF. DNA for the CDR3: TGTGCCAGCAGCGCCTCGGAGGGAGAGACCCAGTACTTC.

The chain uses TRBV10-1 and TRBJ1-1, with 9 bases that match TRBD1. The ends lost 2 bases at V and 6 bases at J; junction bases unmatched: 4. Germline CDR1 is WNHNN and CDR2 is SYGVQD (reference sequence). CDR3 length: 14 residues. DNA for the CDR3: TGCGCCAGCAGTGAGCGACAGGGGGGGGCTGAAGCTTTCTTT. Translated: CASSERQGGAEAFF.

The chain joins TRBV3-1 (or the pseudogene TRBV3-2) to TRBJ2-4, with D possibly being TRBD2 (6 bases). Trimming removed 1 base at V and 0 bases at J, with 16 bases between. This CDR3 spans 18 amino acids. Germline-derived CDR1 and CDR2 are LGHDT and YNNKEL (reference sequence). As DNA, the CDR3 is TGTGCCAGCAGCCAAGGGGCCCATGGAGGGGTAGCCAAAAACATTCAGTACTTC. As protein: CASSQGAHGGVAKNIQYF.

J is TRBJ1-4 and V is TRBV9; 7 nucleotides line up with TRBD1. The germline gives CDR1 SGDLS, CDR2 YYNGEE. Losses at the gene ends were 0 bases for V and 1 base for J; bases not matched to a gene: 3. The CDR3 has 16 amino acids. CDR3 loop: CASSVESGGTNEKLFF. In DNA, the CDR3 is TGTGCCAGCAGCGTAGAGTCAGGGGGAACTAATGAAAAACTGTTTTTT.

The chain recombines TRBV10-2 with TRBJ1-2, with TRBD1 matching 7 bases. Per the germline V gene, CDR1 is WSHSY and CDR2 is SAAADI. V was clipped by 3 bases and J by 0 bases; unmatched bases: 13. This CDR3 region has 18 residues. CDR3 region: CASSDPGDRGEANYGYTF. The CDR3 nucleotides are TGCGCCAGCAGTGATCCGGGGGACAGAGGAGAAGCTAACTATGGCTACACCTTC.

This chain uses TRBV7-6 with TRBJ2-1; tentative D call: TRBD1 (6 bases). V was shortened by 5 bases and J by 5 bases, with 16 bases between the two germline ends. Germline V gene lookup returns CDR1 SGHVS and CDR2 FNYEAQ. The CDR3 runs 15 residues. In DNA, the CDR3 is TGTGCCAGCAGCCTGACGGGCAGGGGAGACAATGAGCAGTTCTTC. Amino acids: CASSLTGRGDNEQFF.

This clone has only a few counts. This chain joins TRBV5-8 and TRBJ2-6; 7 nucleotides line up with TRBD1. V shed 4 bases and J 3 bases; nucleotides not matched to a gene: 4. Germline assignment: CDR1 SGHTS and CDR2 YDEGEE. The CDR3 consists of 15 residues. This chain's CDR3 is CASSPGQFGANVLTF. The CDR3, as DNA: TGTGCCAGCAGCCCGGGACAGTTTGGGGCCAACGTCCTGACTTTC.

The chain employs TRBV21-1 and TRBJ2-6; no check of the table's D call, TRBD1, against the DNA was made. TRBV21-1 is listed as a pseudogene. This CDR3 is 18 amino acids long. In DNA form, the CDR3 reads TGTGCCAGCAGCAAAGTAGGGGGCCGCTGGACGGGGGCCAACGTCCTGACTTTC. Translation: CASSKVGGRWTGANVLTF.

This clone showed up just once. The rearrangement uses TRBV6-5 and TRBJ1-1; D perhaps matches TRBD1 (6 bases). The CDR3 consists of 14 residues. V dropped 4 bases and J dropped 6 bases, with 15 bases sitting between them. Germline loops: CDR1 MNHEY, CDR2 SVGAGI. For the CDR3, the DNA is TGTGCCAGCAGTTCACCCGGGGGGGGCTCTGAAGCTTTCTTT. Encoded protein: CASSSPGGGSEAFF.

This chain connects TRBV7-2 to TRBJ2-5; a possible D gene is TRBD2 (7 bases). With 4 bases removed from V and 5 bases from J, the gap between germline ends came to 14 bases. CDR1 is SGHTA and CDR2 is FQGNSA in the germline V gene. The CDR3 loop spans 14 amino acids. Here the CDR3 reads CASSSGRGDETQYF. The CDR3 DNA is TGTGCCAGCAGCTCGGGGAGGGGGGATGAGACCCAGTACTTC. Variable domain in full (rest from reference TRBV7-2 and TRBJ2-5): GAGVSQSPSNKVTEKGKDVELRCDPISGHTALYWYRQSLGQGLEFLIYFQGNSAPDKSGLPSDRFSAERTGGSVSTLTIQRTQQEDSAVYLCASSSGRGDETQYFGPGTRLLVL.